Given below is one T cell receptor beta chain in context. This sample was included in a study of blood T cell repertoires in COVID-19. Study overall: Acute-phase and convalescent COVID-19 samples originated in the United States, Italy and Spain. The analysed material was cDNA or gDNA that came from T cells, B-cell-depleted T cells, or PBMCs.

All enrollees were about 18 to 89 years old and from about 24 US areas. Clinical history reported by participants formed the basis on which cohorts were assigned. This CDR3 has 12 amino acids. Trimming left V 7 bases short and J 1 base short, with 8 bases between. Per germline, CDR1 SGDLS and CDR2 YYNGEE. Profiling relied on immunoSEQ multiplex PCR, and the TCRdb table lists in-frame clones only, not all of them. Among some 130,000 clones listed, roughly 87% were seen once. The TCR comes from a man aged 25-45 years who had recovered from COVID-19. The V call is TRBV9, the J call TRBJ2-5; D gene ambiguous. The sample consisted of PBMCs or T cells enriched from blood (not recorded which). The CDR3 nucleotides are TGTGCCAGCGGTTCGGTCCAAGAGACCCAGTACTTC. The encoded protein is CASGSVQETQYF. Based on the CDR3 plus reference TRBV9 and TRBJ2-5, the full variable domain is DSGVTQTPKHLITATGQRVTLRCSPRSGDLSVYWYQQSLDQGLQFLIQYYNGEERAKGNILERFSAQQFPDLHSELNLSSLELGDSALYFCASGSVQETQYFGPGTRLLVL.